This TCR beta chain was documented in a study of patients and donors after allogeneic stem cell transplantation. TCRdb ran MiXCR on the RT-PCR reads and lists one entry per CDR3 protein. The profile shows roughly 940,000 distinct CDR3 sequences, approximately 19% of them singletons. The origin of this receptor is a human donor who was either an allogeneic HSCT recipient or a stem cell or donor lymphocyte infusion donor (not recorded which). It is not recorded whose cells these are; they may come from a transplant donor. The sequencing input was blood, either unsorted or a sorted T cell fraction (not recorded which).

The CDR3 is CATSDLGAGGSYNEQFF. In DNA form, the CDR3 reads TGTGCCACCAGTGATTTGGGGGCGGGGGGCTCCTACAATGAGCAGTTCTTC. V usage is TRBV24-1 and J usage is TRBJ2-1, with 8 bases fitting TRBD2. With 0 bases clipped from V and 0 bases from J, the junction kept 3 bases outside the gene matches. Germline CDR1 KGHDR, CDR2 SFDVKD. The CDR3 sequence is 17 residues long.